The 2 T cell receptor beta chains reported below all come from one sample, sequenced in a study of T cell responses to AZD1222 COVID-19 vaccine. Only in-frame clones appear in the TCRdb table, and some are missing; sequencing was by immunoSEQ multiplex PCR. The repertoire holds around 70,000 clones, with nearly 90% as singletons. Sequenced here: peripheral blood, sampled 28 days after the second AZD1222 dose. Every receptor here comes from an adult who received the AZD1222 COVID-19 vaccine.

The V call is TRBV5-1, the J call TRBJ2-5, with 7 bases that match TRBD1. Germline values: CDR1 SGHRS, CDR2 YFSETQ. V shed 4 bases and J 6 bases; nucleotides not matched to a gene: 6. This CDR3 contains 13 residues. CDR3 in DNA: TGCGCCAGCAGCCCCCGGGACAGAAAGACCCAGTACTTC. Its protein product is CASSPRDRKTQYF.

The chain carries TRBV7-2 and TRBJ1-5, with D tentatively TRBD1 (5 bases). The CDR3 spans 15 residues. The germline V gene has CDR1 SGHTA and CDR2 FQGNSA. The germline V and J ends were trimmed by 2 bases and 6 bases, with 14 bases remaining between them. CDR3 in DNA: TGTGCCAGCAGCTTACGGGGGGGATTACTTCAGCCCCAGCATTTT. Its translation is CASSLRGGLLQPQHF. Using reference TRBV7-2 and TRBJ1-5 for the parts outside the CDR3, the full variable domain is GAGVSQSPSNKVTEKGKDVELRCDPISGHTALYWYRQSLGQGLEFLIYFQGNSAPDKSGLPSDRFSAERTGGSVSTLTIQRTQQEDSAVYLCASSLRGGLLQPQHFGDGTRLSIL.